The 10 T cell receptor beta chains reported below all come from one sample, sequenced in a study of early T cells in non-severe SARS-CoV-2 infection. Using its own MiXCR run on the 5' RACE reads, TCRdb lists one record per CDR3 protein. The repertoire holds 45,000 to 65,000 distinct CDR3 sequences, with 12% as singletons. The specimen comprised whole blood, sampled at baseline. The receptors originated from an adult who was a healthcare worker with PCR-confirmed SARS-CoV-2 infection or an uninfected control (not recorded which).

This clonotype was counted only a few times. V gene TRBV11-2 combines with J gene TRBJ2-3; tentative D call: TRBD1 (6 bases). V was shortened by 1 base and J by 2 bases, with 10 bases between the two germline ends. Per the germline V gene, CDR1 is SGHAT and CDR2 is FQNNGV. The CDR3 length is 15 residues. CDR3 in DNA: TGTGCCAGCAGCTTAGTAGGGGGATACACAGATACGCAGTATTTT. It specifies CASSLVGGYTDTQYF.

This clonotype was seen only a few times. The CDR3 DNA reads TGTGCCAGCAGTTTAGGAGCGAGTTCCTACGAGCAGTACTTC. Its protein product is CASSLGASSYEQYF. The chain couples TRBV6-6 to TRBJ2-7; no clear D. This CDR3 is built from 14 residues. The germline V gene encodes CDR1 MNHNY and CDR2 SVGAGI (reference sequence). Trimming removed 4 bases from V and 1 base from J, with 11 bases in between.

The chain employs TRBV20-1 and TRBJ2-1, with D perhaps given as TRBD1 or TRBD2 (6 bases each). The germline V and J ends were trimmed by 0 bases and 4 bases, with 13 bases remaining between them. The germline gives CDR1 DFQATT, CDR2 SNEGSKA (reference sequence). CDR3 length: 15 amino acids. The DNA for the CDR3 is TGCAGTGCTAGAGATAAACTAGGGGGGTACAATGAGCAGTTCTTC. Protein sequence: CSARDKLGGYNEQFF.

This clonotype was observed a few times. V is TRBV11-2 and J is TRBJ2-3; 11 nucleotides match TRBD2. V was clipped by 5 bases and J by 4 bases; unmatched bases: 11. The CDR3 runs 17 residues. Germline CDR1 reads SGHAT; CDR2 reads FQNNGV. CDR3 DNA: TGTGCCAGCAGCACCCGCACTAGCGGGAGAAGGGCAGATACGCAGTATTTT. Its protein product is CASSTRTSGRRADTQYF.

This clonotype occurred a few times. The CDR3 protein is CASTFLQGNTEAFF. In nucleotides, the CDR3 is TGTGCCAGCACCTTCCTACAGGGGAACACTGAAGCTTTCTTT. The chain is built from TRBV6-5 and TRBJ1-1; a possible D gene is TRBD1 (6 bases). Germline CDR1 MNHEY, CDR2 SVGAGI. CDR3 length: 14 amino acids. Trimming took 7 bases from V and 1 from J, leaving 13 bases between them.

This sequence joins TRBV19 and TRBJ1-5; D is ambiguous. Trimming cost V 5 bases and J 5 bases, with 10 bases left between them. CDR1 is LNHDA and CDR2 is SQIVND in the germline V gene (reference sequence). The CDR3 is made up of 13 amino acids. In DNA, the CDR3 is TGTGCCAGTAGTCCTAACCTCCATCAGCCCCAGCATTTT. Amino acids: CASSPNLHQPQHF.

In this sample, this clonotype turned up a few times. This chain connects TRBV5-4 to TRBJ1-1; 9 nucleotides align to TRBD1. Germline-derived CDR1 and CDR2 are SGHNT and YYREEE (reference sequence). The CDR3 is made up of 15 amino acids. V gave up 4 bases and J gave up 1 base; unmatched junction bases: 5. The CDR3 DNA sequence: TGTGCCAGCAGCATCGGGACAGGGCGGAACACTGAAGCTTTCTTT. Its protein product is CASSIGTGRNTEAFF. Based on the CDR3 plus reference TRBV5-4 and TRBJ1-1, the full variable domain is ETGVTQSPTHLIKTRGQQVTLRCSSQSGHNTVSWYQQALGQGPQFIFQYYREEENGRGNFPPRFSGLQFPNYSSELNVNALELDDSALYLCASSIGTGRNTEAFFGQGTRLTVV.

This clonotype was observed at least ten times. The rearrangement joins TRBV7-9 to TRBJ2-2; D might be TRBD1 (5 bases). CDR1 SEHNR and CDR2 FQNEAQ come from the germline V gene (reference sequence). The CDR3 is 13 residues long. V shed 5 bases and J shed 5 bases, with 9 bases lying between them. The CDR3 is CASSKQGTGELFF. CDR3 sequence (DNA): TGTGCCAGCAGCAAGCAGGGTACCGGGGAGCTGTTTTTT.

The rearrangement links TRBV28 to TRBJ2-1; 11 bases map to TRBD1. Germline CDR1 MDHEN, CDR2 SYDVKM. After removal of 1 base from V and 5 bases from J, the junction contained 4 bases not matched to a gene. This CDR3 spans 16 amino acids. CDR3 protein: CASSLSGTGGNNEQFF. CDR3 DNA: TGTGCCAGCAGTTTATCAGGGACAGGGGGAAACAATGAGCAGTTCTTC.

This rearrangement joins TRBV27 to TRBJ2-7; 9 nucleotides match TRBD1. The CDR3 sequence is 16 residues long. V lost 5 bases, J lost 3 bases, and 11 bases stayed unmatched. Germline V CDR1 and CDR2: MNHEY, SMNVEV (reference sequence). CDR3 DNA sequence: TGTGCCAGCAGTCCCACCACCGGGACAGGGATCTACGAGCAGTACTTC. Translating gives CASSPTTGTGIYEQYF.